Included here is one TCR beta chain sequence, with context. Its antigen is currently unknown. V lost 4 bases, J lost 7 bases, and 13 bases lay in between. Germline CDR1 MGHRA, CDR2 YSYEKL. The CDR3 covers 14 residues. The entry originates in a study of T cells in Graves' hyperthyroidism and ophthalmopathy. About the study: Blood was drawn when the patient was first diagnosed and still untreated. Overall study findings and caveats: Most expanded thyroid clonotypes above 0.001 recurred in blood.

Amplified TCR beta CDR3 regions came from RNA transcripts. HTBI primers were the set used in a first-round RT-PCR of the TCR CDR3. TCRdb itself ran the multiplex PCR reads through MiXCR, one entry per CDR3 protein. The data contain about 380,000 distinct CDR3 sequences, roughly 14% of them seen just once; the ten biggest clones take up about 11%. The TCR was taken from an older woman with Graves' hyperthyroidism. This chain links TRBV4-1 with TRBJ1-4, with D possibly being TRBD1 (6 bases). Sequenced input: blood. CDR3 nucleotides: TGCGCCAGCAGCCCTACAGGGTTTTTTGAAAAACTGTTTTTT. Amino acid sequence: CASSPTGFFEKLFF.